The next 14 T cell receptor beta chains were all read from a single sample in a study of blood T cell repertoires in COVID-19. Data came from immunoSEQ multiplex PCR; TCRdb stores just in-frame clones and leaves some out. The sample shows about 260,000 clones, about 88% of them seen only once. Sequenced input: peripheral blood. All receptors come from a man aged 25 to 40 with active or convalescent COVID-19.

The chain combines TRBV6-5 with TRBJ1-2; 11 bases align to TRBD1. Trimming cost V 6 bases and J 4 bases; bases outside gene matches: 1. Germline CDR1 is MNHEY and CDR2 is SVGAGI. The CDR3 runs to 13 residues. CDR3 amino acids: CASRGTGGYGYTF. The CDR3 DNA is TGTGCCAGCAGGGGGACAGGGGGCTATGGCTACACCTTC.

About this clone itself: Compared with germline, one end of the junction differs, possibly owing to a read error. The rearrangement joins TRBV6-1 to TRBJ1-1, with 8 bases that match TRBD1. The CDR3 covers 17 residues. Looked up from germline, CDR1 is MNHNS and CDR2 is SASEGT. The CDR3 bases are TGTGCCAGCAGGGAAGGCCGTACAGGGGGTTTGTCCACTGAAGCTTTCTTT. It codes for CASREGRTGGLSTEAFF.

The chain has TRBV19 and TRBJ2-7; maybe TRBD2 (6 bases). Deletions cut 7 bases from V and 6 bases from J, with 19 bases between. The CDR3 is made up of 14 amino acids. Germline CDR1 LNHDA, CDR2 SQIVND (reference sequence). The CDR3 DNA is TGTGCCAGTACCCAGGTTAGTGGGGGAGGCGAGCAGTACTTC. As protein: CASTQVSGGGEQYF.

Remarks on this clone: At the DNA level, this CDR3 is encoded by other sequences in the same sample as well. V usage is TRBV7-2 and J usage is TRBJ1-6; 8 positions agree with TRBD1. V was clipped by 4 bases and J by 7 bases; unmatched bases: 3. The CDR3 has 14 residues. Germline-derived CDR1 and CDR2 are SGHTA and FQGNSA. DNA for the CDR3: TGTGCCAGCAGCTCACAGGGGGACAATTCACCCCTCCACTTT. Its translation is CASSSQGDNSPLHF.

The chain is built from TRBV12-5 and TRBJ1-5; maybe TRBD1 (6 bases). There are 19 residues in the CDR3. Germline V lookup: CDR1 LGHNT, CDR2 FRNRAP. Trimming left V 0 bases short and J 1 base short, with 19 bases between. CDR3 protein: CASGLVAGRGFGSNQPQHF. The DNA for the CDR3 is TGTGCTAGTGGTTTGGTAGCAGGGAGGGGGTTTGGGAGCAATCAGCCCCAGCATTTT.

This clone has just one count. The chain employs TRBV5-4 and TRBJ1-2, with D possibly being TRBD1 (5 bases). Germline-derived CDR1 and CDR2 are SGHNT and YYREEE (reference sequence). Trimming removed 4 bases from V and 4 bases from J, with 14 bases in between. The CDR3 is 14 residues long. Here the CDR3 reads CASSGNSGGYGYTF. The CDR3 coding sequence is TGTGCCAGCAGCGGCAACTCCGGGGGCTATGGCTACACCTTC.

Of note for this clone: A read error may produce the germline difference seen at one junction end. The V call is TRBV7-9, the J call TRBJ2-7; possible D gene TRBD2, 5 bases. Germline V gene sequence: CDR1 SEHNR, CDR2 FQNEAQ (reference sequence). This CDR3 has 10 amino acids. CDR3 DNA sequence: TGTGCCAGCAGCAACGGGATCAAAGTCTTC. This gives the protein CASSNGIKVF.

This chain links TRBV27 with TRBJ1-5; 7 nucleotides align to TRBD1. The CDR3 contains 14 residues. Germline V gene lookup returns CDR1 MNHEY and CDR2 SMNVEV (reference sequence). Unmatched junction bases numbered 7, after V lost 2 bases and J lost 9 bases. The CDR3 DNA sequence: TGTGCCAGCAGTTTACGCAGGGACAGTTTGCCCCAGCATTTT. This codes for CASSLRRDSLPQHF.

The chain recombines TRBV12-5 with TRBJ2-1, with 8 bases aligning to TRBD1. J lost 4 bases, V lost 5 bases, and 7 bases had no gene match. CDR3 length equals 15 residues. CDR1 LGHNT and CDR2 FRNRAP come from the germline V gene. CDR3 in amino acids: CASGKEQGVYNEQFF. CDR3 coding DNA: TGTGCTAGTGGTAAAGAACAGGGGGTTTACAATGAGCAGTTCTTC.

The gene calls are TRBV4-1 and TRBJ2-4, with 10 nucleotides matching TRBD2. V trimming: 1 base; J trimming: 0 bases; junction bases outside the gene matches: 6. The CDR3 extends over 18 amino acids. CDR1 is MGHRA and CDR2 is YSYEKL in the germline V gene. CDR3 sequence: CASSQVPPSGGAKNIQYF. CDR3 coding DNA: TGCGCCAGCAGCCAAGTCCCACCTAGCGGGGGAGCCAAAAACATTCAGTACTTC.

This rearrangement joins TRBV6-1 to TRBJ1-2; 11 nucleotides agree with TRBD1. Germline V gene lookup returns CDR1 MNHNS and CDR2 SASEGT. V lost 4 bases to trimming and J lost 2 bases; unmatched junction nucleotides: 9. The CDR3 has 17 amino acids. The CDR3 region has the DNA TGTGCCAGCAGTGGCCGGACAGGGGGCTACTGGAACTATGGCTACACCTTC. Translated: CASSGRTGGYWNYGYTF.

The J gene is TRBJ1-1, the V gene TRBV6-5; a possible D gene is TRBD1 (5 bases). The V gene lost 4 bases and the J gene lost 4 bases, with 13 bases spanning the gap. The CDR3 covers 14 residues. Germline V CDR1 and CDR2: MNHEY, SVGAGI. The CDR3 loop is CASSSLTGFTEAFF. CDR3 DNA: TGTGCCAGCAGTTCCTTAACAGGTTTCACTGAAGCTTTCTTT.

The rearrangement links TRBV30 to TRBJ2-4; D may be TRBD1 (6 bases). CDR1 and CDR2 (germline): GTSNPN, SVGIG (reference sequence). Trimming left V 0 bases short and J 6 bases short, with 12 bases between. The CDR3 has 14 amino acids. CDR3 in amino acids: CAWSVNRVPNIQYF. DNA of the CDR3: TGTGCCTGGAGTGTAAACAGGGTCCCAAACATTCAGTACTTC. Supplemented by reference TRBV30 and TRBJ2-4, the full variable domain reads SQTIHQWPATLVQPVGSPLSLECTVEGTSNPNLYWYRQAAGRGLQLLFYSVGIGQISSEVPQNLSASRPQDRQFILSSKKLLLSDSGFYLCAWSVNRVPNIQYFGAGTRLSVL.

The rearrangement uses TRBV5-1 and TRBJ1-4, with TRBD1 as a possible D gene (6 bases). Germline V gene data show CDR1 as SGHRS and CDR2 as YFSETQ. Trimming pared 0 bases from V and 7 bases from J, leaving 16 bases between. The CDR3 totals 16 residues. As DNA, the CDR3 is TGCGCCAGCAGCTTGGAAGGGCGCAGGGGAACTGAAAAACTGTTTTTT. Translation: CASSLEGRRGTEKLFF.